The entry below gives a single TCR beta chain sequence along with its context. The data derive from a study of blood T cell repertoires in COVID-19. Repertoires were generated with immunoSEQ multiplex PCR, while TCRdb's copy carries only in-frame clones and drops some. Here the sample spans 200,000 to 250,000 clones, 85% being singletons. The junction had 6 bases not matched to a gene; V was cut back by 10 bases and J by 0 bases. CDR1 and CDR2 from the germline V gene are MNHEY and SVGAGI. The CDR3 runs 14 residues. The clonotype was recovered from a woman in her 70s with COVID-19, enrolled during active disease. The sequenced material came from peripheral blood. This rearrangement joins TRBV6-5 to TRBJ1-1; 9 nucleotides agree with TRBD1. CDR3 in amino acids: CAIMDRGMNTEAFF. The CDR3 DNA reads TGTGCCATCATGGACAGGGGAATGAACACTGAAGCTTTCTTT.